These T cell receptor beta chains were read from a single sample in a study of blood T cells in healthy people across ages. TCRdb analysed the 5' RACE reads with MiXCR anew, one entry per CDR3 protein. Among about 670,000 distinct CDR3 sequences listed, 40% to 45% were seen once. The sequenced sample consisted of blood. These receptors were collected from a man older than 75 in good health. Both conserved end residues are part of each CDR3. D genes are given only for firm matches. Clone size is given for some rows only: seen once, a few or many times, or a class if the clone is expanded.

length,D,size,V,J,CDR3,DNA
12,-,few,TRBV7-2,TRBJ2-3,CASSLDRTKQYF,TGTGCCAGCAGCTTAGACAGGACAAAGCAGTATTTT
13,-,-,TRBV19,TRBJ2-5,CASSSAWPETQYF,TGTGCCAGTAGTTCAGCATGGCCAGAGACCCAGTACTTC
13,-,-,TRBV29-1,TRBJ2-5,CSVQVGGGQTQYF,TGCAGCGTTCAAGTGGGGGGCGGGCAGACCCAGTACTTC
14,TRBD2,-,TRBV6-6,TRBJ2-1,CASRSSGGENEQFF,TGTGCCAGCAGGTCAAGCGGGGGGGAAAATGAGCAGTTCTTC
15,TRBD1,-,TRBV6-6,TRBJ2-5,CASSSAGTGRETQYF,TGTGCCAGCAGTTCCGCCGGGACAGGGAGAGAGACCCAGTACTTC
16,-,-,TRBV5-1,TRBJ2-1,CASSFVRTQVDNEQFF,TGCGCCAGCAGCTTTGTGAGGACCCAGGTAGACAATGAGCAGTTCTTC
15,-,-,TRBV5-6,TRBJ1-1,CASSLYGGPNTEAFF,TGTGCCAGCAGCTTGTACGGGGGCCCGAACACTGAAGCTTTCTTT
14,TRBD1,-,TRBV7-2,TRBJ1-6,CASSLGQGRTPLHF,TGTGCCAGCAGCTTAGGACAGGGGAGGACACCCCTCCACTTT
16,-,few,TRBV5-5,TRBJ2-3,CASSRRVGQSTDTQYF,TGTGCCAGCAGCCGACGTGTGGGCCAGAGCACAGATACGCAGTATTTT
17,TRBD2,few,TRBV9,TRBJ2-1,CASSVNSGGARGGEQFF,TGTGCCAGCAGCGTGAATAGCGGGGGGGCCCGAGGGGGTGAGCAGTTCTTC
14,-,-,TRBV24-1,TRBJ1-5,CATSDAGSNQPQHF,TGTGCCACCAGTGATGCAGGGAGCAATCAGCCCCAGCATTTT
16,TRBD2,-,TRBV29-1,TRBJ2-7,CSALLPFGDYTYEPYF,TGCAGCGCGCTCCTCCCATTTGGGGACTATACCTACGAGCCGTACTTC
13,TRBD1,few,TRBV20-1,TRBJ2-7,CSAQGQGKYEQYF,TGCAGTGCCCAGGGACAGGGGAAGTACGAGCAGTACTTC
13,TRBD2,-,TRBV29-1,TRBJ2-3,CSVRAGVGDTQYF,TGCAGCGTGCGAGCGGGAGTGGGCGATACGCAGTATTTT
17,-,many,TRBV7-2,TRBJ1-4,CASSLAVSGPTNEKLFF,TGTGCCAGCAGCTTAGCTGTGTCTGGGCCAACTAATGAAAAACTGTTTTTT
14,-,few,TRBV20-1,TRBJ2-1,CSASRGSSYNEQFF,TGCAGTGCTAGTCGTGGGAGCTCCTACAATGAGCAGTTCTTC